This T cell receptor beta chain was sequenced in a study of cytomegalovirus exposure and HLA in healthy donors. Germline CDR1 reads MNHEY; CDR2 reads SVGAGI. V shed 2 bases and J 4 bases; nucleotides not matched to a gene: 7. The CDR3 totals 16 residues. This clone is a singleton in its sample. Primers: 60 Vbeta forward and 13 Jbeta reverse. Method: immunoSEQ multiplex PCR; TCRdb's copy keeps in-frame clones and lacks some. The data hold approximately 220,000 clones, with 65% to 90% observed a single time. Source material: PBMCs. The source is a girl aged 10 to 17 in good health and CMV-seronegative. The chain couples TRBV6-5 to TRBJ2-1; 8 bases line up with TRBD2. DNA of the CDR3: TGTGCCAGCAGTTACCCGCGGGGGGCGGGGTACAATGAGCAGTTCTTC. It translates to CASSYPRGAGYNEQFF.